Listed below are T cell receptor beta chains from one sample, sequenced in a study of T cell responses to AZD1222 COVID-19 vaccine. The method was immunoSEQ multiplex PCR; TCRdb's version includes in-frame clones alone and lacks a portion of them. The data contain 200,000 to 250,000 clones, 93% of them singletons. Here the sequenced sample was peripheral blood, taken on day 0 of MenACWY control vaccination. Receptors were obtained from an adult in good health. The CDR3 runs from the conserved cysteine through the conserved F or W. D genes are given only for firm matches. Size tells how often a clone was seen (once, few, many) or the class of an expanded clone, and some rows leave it out.

v_gene	abundance	d_gene	j_gene	CDR3nt	CDR3aa
TRBV12-5	NA	NA	TRBJ2-7	TGTGCTAGTGCCTTAAACGAGAGATACGAGCAGTACTTC	CASALNERYEQYF
TRBV20-1	once	NA	TRBJ1-5	TGCAGTGCTAGTTTCAGGGACGCGCCCTATCAGCCCCAGCATTTT	CSASFRDAPYQPQHF
TRBV6-2/TRBV6-3	NA	NA	TRBJ1-1	TGTGCCAGCAGTTACCTTGGGACTGAAGCTTTCTTT	CASSYLGTEAFF
TRBV9	NA	TRBD1	TRBJ1-2	TGTGCCAGCAGCGTTATTGGGGACAGGGGCAGTAATGGCTACACCTTC	CASSVIGDRGSNGYTF
TRBV5-4	NA	TRBD2	TRBJ2-1	TGTGCCAGCAGCTTGGTTGGGACTACGAATGAGCAGTTCTTC	CASSLVGTTNEQFF
TRBV6-1	NA	NA	TRBJ2-7	TGTGCCAGCAGTGAAGGTCTTCTACAGGGTCGCAACGAGCAGTACTTC	CASSEGLLQGRNEQYF
TRBV3-1/TRBV3-2	NA	NA	TRBJ1-2	TGTGCCAGCAGCCCCGGGGTCGCGGGCTATGGCTACACCTTC	CASSPGVAGYGYTF
TRBV4-1	NA	TRBD1	TRBJ2-1	TGCGCCAGCAGCCACGACAGGGCCTCCTACAATGAGCAGTTCTTC	CASSHDRASYNEQFF
TRBV5-5	NA	NA	TRBJ2-1	TGTGCCAGCAGCCGACACCTCTACAATGAGCAGTTCTTC	CASSRHLYNEQFF
TRBV6-5	NA	TRBD1	TRBJ1-4	TGTGCCAGCAACCTGGACAGGGGAACTGAAAAACTGTTTTTT	CASNLDRGTEKLFF
TRBV28	NA	NA	TRBJ2-7	TGTGCCAGCAGGGGTGGGAGATACGAGCAGTACTTC	CASRGGRYEQYF